This paragraph reports one TCR beta chain. Its antigen is currently unknown. The sample originates from a study of cytomegalovirus exposure and HLA in healthy donors. The wider study: When roughly 420 donors were genotyped, roughly 82% of them were found to fall in the Caucasian-associated ancestry cluster.

All donors participated as healthy donors of bone marrow. Primers included in the PCR were 60 Vbeta and 13 Jbeta primers. The repertoire was sequenced with immunoSEQ multiplex PCR; TCRdb's copy has only in-frame clones and lacks some. The sample shows about 54,000 clones, approximately 81% of them seen only once. Whole-study results and caveats: Using a false discovery rate of 0.05, a later analysis showed that 16,951 TCR beta sequences were associated with HLA alleles.

Sample: PBMCs. This sequence originates from a young woman in good health and CMV-seronegative.

In DNA, the CDR3 is TGCACCAGCAGCCAAGTTAGCGCGGCACCCATAGACAATGAGCAGTTCTTC. The encoded protein is CTSSQVSAAPIDNEQFF. V gene TRBV1 combines with J gene TRBJ2-1; TRBD2, the table's D call, lacks a check against the DNA. TRBV1 is noted as a pseudogene. The CDR3 covers 17 residues.